This T cell receptor (beta chain) was documented in a study of T cell responses to AZD1222 COVID-19 vaccine. Study conclusions and caveats: Reports say nearly half of spike-specific TCRs go after unmutated variant regions. White British people made up most donors, females outnumbered males, and clonal diversity was possibly underestimated. At baseline, seropositivity was found in only 6 or 7 AZD1222 recipients.

In the case of this clone: Antigen specificity is unknown.

Looked up from germline, CDR1 is SGHRS and CDR2 is YFSETQ. This CDR3 is 15 amino acids long. V was clipped by 4 bases and J by 2 bases; unmatched bases: 6. Clones were sequenced by immunoSEQ multiplex PCR, and TCRdb holds only the in-frame ones, with some missing. The sample carries around 140,000 clones, roughly 89% recorded once. The sequence was obtained from an adult who received the AZD1222 COVID-19 vaccine. The sequencing used peripheral blood, collected 28 days after the second AZD1222 dose. The chain has TRBV5-1 and TRBJ2-7; 10 bases match TRBD2. Written as DNA, the CDR3 is TGCGCCAGCAGCCCTAGACTAGCGGGTACCTACGAGCAGTACTTC. This gives the protein CASSPRLAGTYEQYF.